A single T cell receptor (beta chain) is shown here with its context. Germline V lookup: CDR1 SGHRS, CDR2 YFSETQ. Between the trimmed V and J ends, which lost 1 base and 5 bases, there was a span of 13 bases. The CDR3 sequence is 15 residues long. TCR beta CDR3 regions were amplified from RNA transcripts. The HTBI primer set drove a first-round RT-PCR of the TCR CDR3. MiXCR, applied by TCRdb to the multiplex PCR reads, yields one record per CDR3 protein. Of around 450,000 distinct CDR3 sequences listed, approximately 14% are singletons. This specimen belongs to a study of T cells in Graves' hyperthyroidism and ophthalmopathy.

The sequencing sample was made of blood. The receptor was isolated from a woman between 18 and 30 years old with Graves' hyperthyroidism. The chain couples TRBV5-1 to TRBJ2-1, with D maybe TRBD2 (6 bases). CDR3 sequence reads: CASSLYGSRDNEQFF. In nucleotides, the CDR3 is TGCGCCAGCAGCTTGTACGGGAGCCGGGACAATGAGCAGTTCTTC. The entire variable domain, with the rest obtained from reference TRBV5-1 and TRBJ2-1, is as follows: KAGVTQTPRYLIKTRGQQVTLSCSPISGHRSVSWYQQTPGQGLQFLFEYFSETQRNKGNFPGRFSGRQFSNSRSEMNVSTLELGDSALYLCASSLYGSRDNEQFFGPGTRLTVL.